This T cell receptor beta chain emerged from a study of blood T cell repertoires in COVID-19. Overall study: PBMCs, B-cell-depleted T cells, or T cells provided the cDNA or gDNA that made up the material.

The CDR3 is 14 residues long. V lost 2 bases and J lost 8; bases outside the gene matches: 6. The germline V gene encodes CDR1 SGHAT and CDR2 FQNNGV. Sequencing was performed with immunoSEQ multiplex PCR; in TCRdb, only in-frame clones are kept and a portion is missing. The table has about 200,000 clones, 80% to 90% seen once. This TCR was recovered from a human donor in a cohort sampled during active COVID-19. Source material: peripheral blood. The V call is TRBV11-2, the J call TRBJ2-1; 7 nucleotides match TRBD1. The CDR3 DNA sequence: TGTGCCAGCAGCTTAAGACAGGGTAGTGATGAGCAGTTCTTC. Amino acids: CASSLRQGSDEQFF.